A single sample gave rise to the 14 T cell receptor beta chains below, sequenced in a study of blood T cell repertoires in COVID-19. The data were produced by immunoSEQ multiplex PCR, yet TCRdb's version contains in-frame clones alone and is incomplete. The sample records about 150,000 clones, approximately 83% being singletons. The material sequenced was peripheral blood. All receptors come from a man between 65 and 85 years old who had recovered from COVID-19.

This chain uses TRBV27 with TRBJ2-5; D may be TRBD2 (6 bases). Germline CDR1 MNHEY, CDR2 SMNVEV (reference sequence). The V gene lost 8 bases and the J gene lost 0 bases, with 10 bases spanning the gap. There are 13 residues in the CDR3. The CDR3 coding sequence is TGTGCCAGCGGGTCTAGCGACCAAGAGACCCAGTACTTC. It specifies CASGSSDQETQYF.

The chain carries TRBV5-4 and TRBJ2-2, with 9 bases fitting TRBD1. The CDR3 sequence is 15 residues long. Unmatched junction bases numbered 6, after V lost 4 bases and J lost 5 bases. Germline V lookup: CDR1 SGHNT, CDR2 YYREEE (reference sequence). CDR3 in DNA: TGTGCCAGCAGCCCCGGGACAGGGAGGACCGGGGAGCTGTTTTTT. Its protein product is CASSPGTGRTGELFF.

The chain is built from TRBV10-2 and TRBJ2-2; 8 nucleotides align to TRBD2. CDR3 length: 16 amino acids. Losses at the gene ends were 0 bases for V and 7 bases for J; bases not matched to a gene: 7. From germline, CDR1 is WSHSY and CDR2 SAAADI. The CDR3: CASSESSGTKFGELFF. The CDR3 region has the DNA TGCGCCAGCAGTGAGTCTAGCGGGACTAAATTCGGGGAGCTGTTTTTT.

This clone was seen more than once but under ten times. This sequence joins TRBV5-6 and TRBJ2-1, with D tentatively TRBD1 (5 bases). This CDR3 spans 13 amino acids. Germline V gives CDR1 SGHDT, CDR2 YYEEEE. V shed 0 bases and J shed 9 bases, with 10 bases lying between them. This CDR3 reads CASSLVRGAEQFF. The CDR3 nucleotides read TGTGCCAGCAGCTTGGTCCGTGGGGCTGAGCAGTTCTTC.

CDR3 bases: TGTGCCAGCAGCTTGGGCCGAACGGGGGCTGAAGCTTTCTTT. Amino acid sequence: CASSLGRTGAEAFF. The chain is built from TRBV5-6 and TRBJ1-1, with a weak D call TRBD1 (5 bases). Per germline, CDR1 SGHDT and CDR2 YYEEEE. Trimming removed 0 bases from V and 6 bases from J, with 12 bases in between. The CDR3 runs to 14 residues.

As concerns this clone: Other DNA sequences in this specimen translate into the identical CDR3. The rearrangement uses TRBV15 and TRBJ1-1; 9 bases are a match to TRBD1. This CDR3 is built from 15 residues. The V gene's germline CDR1 is LNHNV and CDR2 YYDKDF (reference sequence). V was pared by 1 base and J by 1 base, with 1 base of the junction left unmatched. DNA for the CDR3: TGTGCCACCAGCAGAGCGGGACAGGGGAACACTGAAGCTTTCTTT. It specifies CATSRAGQGNTEAFF. Full variable domain (outside the CDR3, taken from reference TRBV15 and TRBJ1-1): DAMVIQNPRYQVTQFGKPVTLSCSQTLNHNVMYWYQQKSSQAPKLLFHYYDKDFNNEADTPDNFQSRRPNTSFCFLDIRSPGLGDTAMYLCATSRAGQGNTEAFFGQGTRLTVV.

The rearrangement uses TRBV9 and TRBJ2-3; TRBD2 is a possible D gene (6 bases). Trimming removed 0 bases at V and 0 bases at J, with 14 bases between. Germline CDR1 is SGDLS and CDR2 is YYNGEE. The CDR3 sequence is 17 residues long. CDR3: CASSVARVAASTDTQYF. DNA of the CDR3: TGTGCCAGCAGCGTAGCCCGGGTAGCGGCGAGCACAGATACGCAGTATTTT.

This clone was detected only once. The chain recombines TRBV19 with TRBJ1-5; D possibly corresponds to TRBD1 (6 bases). Per germline, CDR1 LNHDA and CDR2 SQIVND (reference sequence). CDR3 length: 15 amino acids. Trimming took off 6 bases at V and 6 bases at J, with 18 bases between the two ends. CDR3 protein: CASSPLRGAGQPQHF. CDR3 nucleotide sequence: TGTGCCAGTAGCCCCCTCCGGGGGGCGGGTCAGCCCCAGCATTTT.

The rearrangement joins TRBV29-1 to TRBJ1-4; D call uncertain. CDR1 SQVTM and CDR2 ANQGSEA come from the germline V gene. Trimming took off 4 bases at V and 8 bases at J, with 17 bases between the two ends. The CDR3 contains 14 residues. CDR3 coding DNA: TGCAGCGTTGGCCCCTCGGCCCGAGGGGAAAAACTGTTTTTT. It encodes CSVGPSARGEKLFF.

The rearrangement joins TRBV27 to TRBJ2-7, with 7 bases lining up with TRBD1. This CDR3 has 15 amino acids. Germline V gene sequence: CDR1 MNHEY, CDR2 SMNVEV (reference sequence). The ends lost 5 bases at V and 2 bases at J; junction bases unmatched: 9. Here the CDR3 DNA reads TGTGCCAGCAGTCTGGTCAGGGGGAGAACCTACGAGCAGTACTTC. Protein product: CASSLVRGRTYEQYF.

The chain recombines TRBV5-4 with TRBJ2-5; the match to TRBD1 covers 11 bases. Per the germline V gene, CDR1 is SGHNT and CDR2 is YYREEE (reference sequence). With V trimmed by 5 bases and J by 6 bases, 6 bases remained unmatched. The CDR3 is 14 amino acids. DNA for the CDR3: TGTGCCAGCAGACGGACAGGGGGCTTAAAGACCCAGTACTTC. Amino acids: CASRRTGGLKTQYF.

This chain uses TRBV3-1 (or the pseudogene TRBV3-2) with TRBJ2-1; unclear D gene. This CDR3 comprises 14 residues. V gave up 5 bases and J gave up 6 bases, with 14 bases separating them. In germline, CDR1 is LGHDT, CDR2 YNNKEL (reference sequence). The DNA of the CDR3 is TGTGCCAGCAGCAAAAGTCAACAGCCCAATGAGCAGTTCTTC. Translated, it gives CASSKSQQPNEQFF.

This clone was recorded only once. The chain recombines TRBV7-2 with TRBJ2-5; D perhaps matches TRBD2 (6 bases). Per germline, CDR1 SGHTA and CDR2 FQGNSA. Trimming cost V 4 bases and J 5 bases, with 8 bases left between them. This CDR3 spans 12 amino acids. CDR3 in DNA: TGTGCCAGCAGCTGGGGGGTCGAGACCCAGTACTTC. It yields the protein CASSWGVETQYF.

A single count supports this clone. This chain links TRBV5-4 with TRBJ2-1, with TRBD1 identical over 7 bases. Trimming removed 4 bases from V and 8 bases from J; junction bases left unmatched: 9. The germline V gene encodes CDR1 SGHNT and CDR2 YYREEE (reference sequence). The CDR3 has 14 amino acids. CDR3 sequence (DNA): TGTGCCAGCAGCCGAGAACAGGGGAATCATGAGCAGTTCTTC. Its translation: CASSREQGNHEQFF. The full variable domain, with the rest looked up from reference TRBV5-4 and TRBJ2-1, is ETGVTQSPTHLIKTRGQQVTLRCSSQSGHNTVSWYQQALGQGPQFIFQYYREEENGRGNFPPRFSGLQFPNYSSELNVNALELDDSALYLCASSREQGNHEQFFGPGTRLTVL.